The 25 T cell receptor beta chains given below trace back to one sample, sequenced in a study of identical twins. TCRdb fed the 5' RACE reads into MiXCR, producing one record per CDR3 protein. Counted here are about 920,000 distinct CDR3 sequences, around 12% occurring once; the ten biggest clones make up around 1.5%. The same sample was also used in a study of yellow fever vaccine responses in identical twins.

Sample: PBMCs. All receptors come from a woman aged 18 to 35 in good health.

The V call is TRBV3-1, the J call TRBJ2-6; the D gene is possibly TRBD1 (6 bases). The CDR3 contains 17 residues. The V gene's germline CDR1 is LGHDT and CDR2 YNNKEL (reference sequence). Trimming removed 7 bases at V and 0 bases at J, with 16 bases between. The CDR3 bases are TGTGCCAGCAACCCGACAGGCATGACCTCTGGGGCCAACGTCCTGACTTTC. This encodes CASNPTGMTSGANVLTF.

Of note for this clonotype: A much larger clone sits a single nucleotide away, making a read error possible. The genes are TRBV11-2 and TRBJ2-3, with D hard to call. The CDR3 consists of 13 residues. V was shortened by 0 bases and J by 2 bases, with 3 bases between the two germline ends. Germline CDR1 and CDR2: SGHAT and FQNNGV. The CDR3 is CASSLEYTDTQYF. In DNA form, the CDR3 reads TGTGCCAGCAGCTTAGAGTACACAGATACGCAGTATTTT. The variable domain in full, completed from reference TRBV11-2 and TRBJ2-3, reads EAGVAQSPRYKIIEKRQSVAFWCNPISGHATLYWYQQILGQGPKLLIQFQNNGVVDDSQLPKDRFSAERLKGVDSTLKIQPAKLEDSAVYLCASSLEYTDTQYFGPGTRLTVL.

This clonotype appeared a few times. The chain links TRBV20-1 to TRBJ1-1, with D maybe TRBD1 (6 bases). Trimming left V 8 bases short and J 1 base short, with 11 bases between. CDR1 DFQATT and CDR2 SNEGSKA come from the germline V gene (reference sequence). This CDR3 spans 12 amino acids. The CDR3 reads CSLTQGNTEAFF. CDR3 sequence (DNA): TGCAGTTTGACACAGGGGAACACTGAAGCTTTCTTT.

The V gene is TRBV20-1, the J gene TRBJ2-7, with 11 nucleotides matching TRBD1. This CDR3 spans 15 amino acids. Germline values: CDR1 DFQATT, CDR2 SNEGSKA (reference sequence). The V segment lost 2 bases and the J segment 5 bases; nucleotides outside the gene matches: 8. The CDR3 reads CSARTPGQGEDEQYF. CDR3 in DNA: TGCAGTGCTAGAACACCGGGACAGGGGGAGGACGAGCAGTACTTC.

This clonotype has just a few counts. The CDR3 here is CASRRQANEKLFF. CDR3 nucleotide sequence: TGTGCCAGCAGACGACAAGCTAATGAAAAACTGTTTTTT. The chain employs TRBV28 and TRBJ1-4, with D uncertain. V was trimmed by 6 bases and J by 3 bases, leaving 8 bases between them. The CDR3 runs to 13 residues. CDR1 and CDR2 from the germline V gene are MDHEN and SYDVKM.

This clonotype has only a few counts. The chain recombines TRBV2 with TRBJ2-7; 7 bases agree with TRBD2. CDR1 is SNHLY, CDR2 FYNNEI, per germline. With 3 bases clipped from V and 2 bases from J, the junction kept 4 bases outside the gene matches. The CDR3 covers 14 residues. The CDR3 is CASSDLAGAYEQYF. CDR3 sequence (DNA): TGTGCCAGCAGTGATCTCGCGGGGGCCTACGAGCAGTACTTC. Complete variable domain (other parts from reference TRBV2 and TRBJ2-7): EPEVTQTPSHQVTQMGQEVILRCVPISNHLYFYWYRQILGQKVEFLVSFYNNEISEKSEIFDDQFSVERPDGSNFTLKIRSTKLEDSAMYFCASSDLAGAYEQYFGPGTRLTVT.

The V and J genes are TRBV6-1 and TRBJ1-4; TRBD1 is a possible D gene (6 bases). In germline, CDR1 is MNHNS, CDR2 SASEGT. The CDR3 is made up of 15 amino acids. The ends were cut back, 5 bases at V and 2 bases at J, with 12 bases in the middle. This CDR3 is CASSPLTGTNEKLFF. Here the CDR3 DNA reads TGTGCCAGCAGTCCTCTCACAGGGACTAATGAAAAACTGTTTTTT.

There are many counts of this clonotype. CDR3 DNA sequence: TGTGCCAGCAGCCTCTGGACAGGGTTGGGACCCGGGGAGCTGTTTTTT. It translates to CASSLWTGLGPGELFF. The chain combines TRBV12-3 or TRBV12-4 with TRBJ2-2, with TRBD1 matching over 8 bases. The V and J ends lost 6 bases and 6 bases, in that order; junction bases with no gene match: 12. This CDR3 spans 16 amino acids.

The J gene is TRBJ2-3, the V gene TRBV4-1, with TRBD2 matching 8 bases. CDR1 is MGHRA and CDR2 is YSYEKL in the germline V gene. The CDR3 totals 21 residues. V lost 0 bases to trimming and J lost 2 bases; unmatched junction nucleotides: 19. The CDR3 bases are TGCGCCAGCAGCCAAGATGGCGTAGTGGTAGCGGGGCTAGGAAACACAGATACGCAGTATTTT. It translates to CASSQDGVVVAGLGNTDTQYF.

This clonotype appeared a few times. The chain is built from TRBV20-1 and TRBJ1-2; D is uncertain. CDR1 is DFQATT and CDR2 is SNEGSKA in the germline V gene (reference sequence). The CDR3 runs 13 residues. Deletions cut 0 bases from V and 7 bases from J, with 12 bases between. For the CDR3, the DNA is TGCAGTGCTAGAGAATTTTCCCCCTCTGGCTACACCTTC. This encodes CSAREFSPSGYTF.

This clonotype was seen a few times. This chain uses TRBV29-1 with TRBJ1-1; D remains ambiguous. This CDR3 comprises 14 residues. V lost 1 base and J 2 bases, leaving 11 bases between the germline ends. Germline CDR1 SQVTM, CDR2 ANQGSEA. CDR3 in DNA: TGCAGCGTTGAAGTAAAGGGCCCAAACACTGAAGCTTTCTTT. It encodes CSVEVKGPNTEAFF.

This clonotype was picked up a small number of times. The CDR3 region has the DNA TGTGCCACCGTGGGGGACGCCCTCGGGGCAGATACGCAGTATTTT. Translation: CATVGDALGADTQYF. The chain uses TRBV2 and TRBJ2-3; D assignment may be TRBD1 or TRBD2 (5 bases each). Trimming removed 10 bases at V and 4 bases at J, with 21 bases between. Germline CDR1 and CDR2: SNHLY and FYNNEI. The CDR3 consists of 15 residues. The whole variable domain, remainder taken from reference TRBV2 and TRBJ2-3, is EPEVTQTPSHQVTQMGQEVILRCVPISNHLYFYWYRQILGQKVEFLVSFYNNEISEKSEIFDDQFSVERPDGSNFTLKIRSTKLEDSAMYFCATVGDALGADTQYFGPGTRLTVL.

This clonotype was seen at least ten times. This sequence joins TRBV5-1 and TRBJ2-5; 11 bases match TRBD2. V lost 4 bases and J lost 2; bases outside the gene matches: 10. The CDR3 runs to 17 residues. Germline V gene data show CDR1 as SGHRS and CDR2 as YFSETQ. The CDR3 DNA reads TGCGCCAGCAGCGTGGGGGCCGGGACTAGCGGACAAGAGACCCAGTACTTC. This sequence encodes CASSVGAGTSGQETQYF.

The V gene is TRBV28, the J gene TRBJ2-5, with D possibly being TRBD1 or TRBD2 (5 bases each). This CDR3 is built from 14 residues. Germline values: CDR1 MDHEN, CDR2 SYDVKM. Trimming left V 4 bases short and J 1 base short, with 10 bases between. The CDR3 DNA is TGTGCCAGCAGTTCGGGGCCGGTCCAAGAGACCCAGTACTTC. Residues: CASSSGPVQETQYF.

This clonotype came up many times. CDR3 sequence reads: CASSVSHGTDTQYF. Here the CDR3 DNA reads TGTGCCAGCAGCGTATCGCATGGCACAGATACGCAGTATTTT. The V call is TRBV9, the J call TRBJ2-3; D remains ambiguous. The CDR3 loop spans 14 amino acids. Per the germline V gene, CDR1 is SGDLS and CDR2 is YYNGEE. The germline V and J ends were trimmed by 1 base and 1 base, with 7 bases remaining between them.

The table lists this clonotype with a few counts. In DNA form, the CDR3 reads TGTGCCATCAGTGGGACGGCGGGGGGCAATCAGCCCCAGCATTTT. Encoded protein: CAISGTAGGNQPQHF. This chain connects TRBV10-3 to TRBJ1-5; possible D gene TRBD1, 5 bases. Trimming took 4 bases from V and 2 from J, leaving 12 bases between them. The CDR3 is 15 residues long. In germline, CDR1 is ENHRY, CDR2 SYGVKD.

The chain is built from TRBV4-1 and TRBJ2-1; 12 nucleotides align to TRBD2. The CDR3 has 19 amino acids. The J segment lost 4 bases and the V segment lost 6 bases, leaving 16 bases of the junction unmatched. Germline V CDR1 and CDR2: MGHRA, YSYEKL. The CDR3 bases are TGCGCCAGCAGGAGGGAGTTTTTGAGGACTAGCGGGATTTACAATGAGCAGTTCTTC. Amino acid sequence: CASRREFLRTSGIYNEQFF.

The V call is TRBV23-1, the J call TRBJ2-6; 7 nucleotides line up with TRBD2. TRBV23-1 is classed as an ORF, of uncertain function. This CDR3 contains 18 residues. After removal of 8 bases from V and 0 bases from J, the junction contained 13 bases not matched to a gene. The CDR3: CASPGGGRASSGANVLTF. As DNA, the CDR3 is TGCGCCAGCCCTGGGGGGGGACGGGCGAGCTCTGGGGCCAACGTCCTGACTTTC.

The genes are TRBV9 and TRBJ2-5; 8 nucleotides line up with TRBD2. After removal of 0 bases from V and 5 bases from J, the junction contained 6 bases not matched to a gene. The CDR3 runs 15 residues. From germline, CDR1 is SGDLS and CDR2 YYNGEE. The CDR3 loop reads CASSVDGGGRETQYF. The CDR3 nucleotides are TGTGCCAGCAGCGTAGACGGGGGGGGTCGGGAGACCCAGTACTTC.

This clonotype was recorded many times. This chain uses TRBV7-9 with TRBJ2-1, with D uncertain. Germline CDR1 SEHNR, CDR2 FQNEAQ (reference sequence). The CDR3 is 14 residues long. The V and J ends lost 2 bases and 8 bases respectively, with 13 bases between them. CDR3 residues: CASSLWLPFDEQFF. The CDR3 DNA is TGTGCCAGCAGCTTATGGCTACCCTTCGATGAGCAGTTCTTC.

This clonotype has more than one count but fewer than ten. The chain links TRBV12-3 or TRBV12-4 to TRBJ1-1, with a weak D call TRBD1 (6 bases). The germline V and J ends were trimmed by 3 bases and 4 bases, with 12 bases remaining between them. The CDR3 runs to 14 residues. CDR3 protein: CASSFRGAITEAFF. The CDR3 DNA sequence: TGTGCCAGCAGTTTCAGGGGAGCGATCACTGAAGCTTTCTTT.

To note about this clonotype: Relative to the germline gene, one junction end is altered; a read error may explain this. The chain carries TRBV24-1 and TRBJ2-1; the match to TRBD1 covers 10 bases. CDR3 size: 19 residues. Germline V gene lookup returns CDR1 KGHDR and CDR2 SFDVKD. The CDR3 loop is CATRETPYGDRGTGDEQFF. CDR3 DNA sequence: TGTGCCACCCGTGAAACACCATATGGGGACAGGGGTACCGGAGATGAGCAGTTCTTC.

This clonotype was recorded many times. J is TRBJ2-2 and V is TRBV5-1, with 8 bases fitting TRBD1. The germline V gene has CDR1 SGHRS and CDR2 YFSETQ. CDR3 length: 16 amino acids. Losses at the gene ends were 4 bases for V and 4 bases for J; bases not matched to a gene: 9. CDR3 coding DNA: TGCGCCAGCAGCCTACGGACAGGGTCGAGCACCGGGGAGCTGTTTTTT. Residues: CASSLRTGSSTGELFF.

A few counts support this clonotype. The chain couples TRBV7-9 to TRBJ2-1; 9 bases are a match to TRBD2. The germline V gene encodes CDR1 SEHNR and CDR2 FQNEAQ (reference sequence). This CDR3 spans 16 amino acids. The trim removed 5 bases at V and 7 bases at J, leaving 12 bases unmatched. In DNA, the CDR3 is TGTGCCAGCAGCCCGCTAGCGGGACTGGGGGAGAATGAGCAGTTCTTC. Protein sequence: CASSPLAGLGENEQFF.

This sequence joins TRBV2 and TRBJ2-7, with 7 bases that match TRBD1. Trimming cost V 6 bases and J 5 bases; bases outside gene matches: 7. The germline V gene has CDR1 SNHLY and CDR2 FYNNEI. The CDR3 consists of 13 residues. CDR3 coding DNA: TGTGCCAGCAGGCACAGGGGTGGTAACGAGCAGTACTTC. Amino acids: CASRHRGGNEQYF.